The source of this T cell receptor (beta chain) is a study of blood T cell repertoires in COVID-19 (dated by TCRdb to the early 2020s). About the full investigation: Samples from collaborators originated in the United States, Italy and Spain and spanned both the acute and convalescent phases of COVID-19. The samples were drawn from two sources: the first 160 participants of the ongoing ImmuneRACE study, and 1,254 subjects contributed by 6 global collaborators. Subjects who had been exposed to COVID-19, were actively infected with it, or had recovered from it provided the deeply sampled blood TCRbeta repertoires that made up the dataset. The prospective study material was composed of cDNA or gDNA derived from T cells, B-cell-depleted T cells, or PBMCs. A freely available public database, intended as a resource for researchers studying the immune response to SARS-CoV-2, is where the repertoires were released. The sample metadata nearly always contained a de-identified subject ID, COVID-19 status, age in years and sex. Where HLA class I and class II types were available, the types were taken from metadata supplied by the sample provider, not from assay-based typing.

Results the study describes overall, beyond this receptor: How much clinical and demographic metadata was included differed by source and by participant, and the metadata was provided uncurated.

The CDR3, from cysteine to phenylalanine, totals 13 residues. Just CDR3 DNA is preserved here, 39 bases in frame from base 1. Compared with germline, V lacks 8 bases and J lacks 3 bases; bases without a gene match: 6. Based on the germline V gene, the CDR1 and CDR2 sequences are SNHLY and FYNNEI. Each collaborating institution followed its own protocols to collect whole blood in K2EDTA tubes. For TCRbeta analysis, collaborators shipped samples as frozen whole blood, isolated PBMCs, or DNA extracted from either of those sample types. Turning to this clone: Its antigen is currently not known. No per-base quality is available; no much larger clone lies one base away.

TCRbeta CDR3 regions were amplified from genomic DNA using the immunoSEQ Assay, a bias-controlled multiplex PCR. Per the original workflow: Nucleated cell counts per sample were estimated from amplification of reference gene primers within the assay. To quantify the absolute abundance of each unique TCRbeta CDR3 rearrangement, sequence reads were collapsed and filtered. For each sample, productive Simpson clonality was calculated by taking the square root of Simpson's diversity index across productive rearrangements. The source is immuneACCESS, and TCRdb retained only in-frame sequences with V and J called. Part of the clones is not carried over; for the studies checked, unresolved V genes explain less than half of this, and the remainder is unexplained. V and J calls and clone size come straight from that table; D and trimming were deduced from the DNA. The sample table lists tens of thousands of clones, around 76% of them with a count of one. Of the sample, 50% falls within the top ten clones.

The sequencing input was peripheral blood. The receptor chain draws on TRBV2 and TRBJ1-1; TRBD1 fits 7 bases in the junction. The TCR sequence derives from a woman at least 80 years old with acute or convalescent COVID-19. The DNA is as follows: TGTGCCAGCGAGGACAGGCGAGACACTGAAGCTTTCTTT. This translates into CASEDRRDTEAFF.